What follows are 14 T cell receptor beta chains derived from one specimen sequenced in a study of shared clonotypes between healthy human individuals. Some clones are missing from TCRdb's copy, which holds only in-frame ones; the method was immunoSEQ multiplex PCR. The profile shows around 2,100,000 clones, about 95% of them singletons. CD8 cells classed as naive were CD45RO-negative and positively selected for CCR7, excluding terminally differentiated effector memory CD45RA+ cells. The sample taken for sequencing was naive CD8+ T cells sorted from blood. All receptors come from a man between 18 and 29 years old in good health.

The chain uses TRBV19 and TRBJ2-7, with 7 bases that match TRBD1. CDR3 length: 15 residues. CDR1 and CDR2 (germline): LNHDA, SQIVND (reference sequence). V lost 1 base and J lost 2; bases outside the gene matches: 5. CDR3 bases: TGTGCCAGTAGTATAGGATGGACAGGAGCCTACGAGCAGTACTTC. This gives the protein CASSIGWTGAYEQYF.

The rearrangement joins TRBV28 to TRBJ2-5; 12 bases align to TRBD1. V dropped 9 bases and J dropped 4; count of bases not matched to a gene: 6. This CDR3 contains 14 residues. Germline values: CDR1 MDHEN, CDR2 SYDVKM. CDR3 residues: CASHRDRGRETQYF. CDR3 coding DNA: TGTGCCAGTCACCGGGACAGGGGGCGAGAGACCCAGTACTTC.

The chain couples TRBV29-1 to TRBJ2-6; a weak D match, TRBD1 (5 bases). There are 15 residues in the CDR3. Germline V lookup: CDR1 SQVTM, CDR2 ANQGSEA. The germline V and J ends were trimmed by 0 bases and 2 bases, with 8 bases remaining between them. CDR3 amino acids: CSVEDQGAGANVLTF. The CDR3 coding sequence is TGCAGCGTTGAAGATCAAGGGGCTGGGGCCAACGTCCTGACTTTC.

The chain joins TRBV27 to TRBJ2-4; D not certain. V lost 5 bases and J lost 5, with 13 bases in between. The CDR3 runs 14 residues. Germline V gives CDR1 MNHEY, CDR2 SMNVEV (reference sequence). The CDR3 DNA is TGTGCCAGCAGTGGTTCCGGGCTCCAAAACATTCAGTACTTC. Translating gives CASSGSGLQNIQYF.

The rearrangement uses TRBV5-6 and TRBJ2-1; D is perhaps TRBD2 (7 bases). In germline, CDR1 is SGHDT, CDR2 YYEEEE. The V and J ends lost 3 bases and 8 bases respectively, with 18 bases between them. This CDR3 contains 15 residues. The CDR3 loop reads CASSSGLGGPHEQFF. DNA of the CDR3: TGTGCCAGCAGCTCGGGCTTGGGGGGGCCGCATGAGCAGTTCTTC. The entire variable domain, with the rest obtained from reference TRBV5-6 and TRBJ2-1, is as follows: DAGVTQSPTHLIKTRGQQVTLRCSPKSGHDTVSWYQQALGQGPQFIFQYYEEEERQRGNFPDRFSGHQFPNYSSELNVNALLLGDSALYLCASSSGLGGPHEQFFGPGTRLTVL.

V usage is TRBV7-8 and J usage is TRBJ2-5; TRBD1 matches 7 bases. The CDR3 has 15 residues. The V and J ends lost 5 bases and 5 bases, in that order; junction bases with no gene match: 11. Germline CDR1 is SGHVS and CDR2 is FQNEAQ. The CDR3 sequence is CASSPRQGTDETQYF. DNA for the CDR3: TGTGCCAGCAGCCCTCGACAGGGTACAGATGAGACCCAGTACTTC.

The gene calls are TRBV5-8 and TRBJ1-1, with 9 bases lining up with TRBD1. This CDR3 region has 18 residues. Germline values: CDR1 SGHTS, CDR2 YDEGEE. The J segment lost 7 bases and the V segment lost 5 bases, leaving 21 bases of the junction unmatched. The CDR3 loop reads CASSLGNRGRIHPVEAFF. The CDR3 DNA is TGTGCCAGCAGTCTAGGTAACAGGGGGCGCATTCACCCTGTTGAAGCTTTCTTT.

V usage is TRBV27 and J usage is TRBJ2-1; D possibly corresponds to TRBD1 (6 bases). The CDR3 is made up of 14 amino acids. The germline gives CDR1 MNHEY, CDR2 SMNVEV (reference sequence). Trimming took 8 bases from V and 10 from J, leaving 21 bases between them. Written as DNA, the CDR3 is TGTGCCAGCTCAGAACTAGGACAGCCTTCGGAGCAGTTCTTC. Protein sequence: CASSELGQPSEQFF.

In its sample, this clone was seen once. The chain links TRBV5-1 to TRBJ2-7; tentative D call: TRBD1 (6 bases). Germline CDR1 and CDR2: SGHRS and YFSETQ. The CDR3 totals 15 residues. V lost 0 bases and J lost 4, with 14 bases in between. CDR3 residues: CASSLDARGGYEQYF. CDR3 DNA sequence: TGCGCCAGCAGCTTGGACGCCAGGGGCGGGTACGAGCAGTACTTC.

The chain links TRBV6-5 to TRBJ1-3, with TRBD1 as a possible D gene (5 bases). This CDR3 spans 15 amino acids. The germline gives CDR1 MNHEY, CDR2 SVGAGI. Trimming pared 6 bases from V and 9 bases from J, leaving 21 bases between. Here the CDR3 reads CASSHLGGELSTIYF. CDR3 in DNA: TGTGCCAGCAGCCACCTCGGGGGGGAACTAAGCACCATATATTTT.

This clone was detected only once. V and J are TRBV27 and TRBJ2-2; 8 bases fit TRBD1. Germline V CDR1 and CDR2: MNHEY, SMNVEV (reference sequence). The V segment lost 5 bases and the J segment 4 bases; nucleotides outside the gene matches: 9. The CDR3 is 16 residues long. CDR3 DNA sequence: TGTGCCAGCAGTAGTTCAGGGGGCGTAGGCACCGGGGAGCTGTTTTTT. This encodes CASSSSGGVGTGELFF.

The rearrangement links TRBV13 to TRBJ2-1; tentatively, D is TRBD1 (10 bases). Germline V gene sequence: CDR1 PRHDT, CDR2 FYEKMQ (reference sequence). Trimming stripped 3 bases from V and 9 bases from J, with 24 bases between. This CDR3 region has 17 residues. This CDR3 is CASSFPGTGVREGEQFF. The CDR3 DNA follows: TGTGCCAGCAGCTTCCCCGGGACAGGGGTGCGGGAGGGTGAGCAGTTCTTC.

J is TRBJ2-5 and V is TRBV30; D not certain. V was trimmed by 2 bases and J by 5 bases, leaving 9 bases between them. The CDR3 is 12 amino acids. CDR1 and CDR2 from the germline V gene are GTSNPN and SVGIG (reference sequence). CDR3: CAWSWSSETQYF. In DNA, the CDR3 is TGTGCCTGGAGTTGGAGTTCGGAGACCCAGTACTTC.

This chain connects TRBV28 to TRBJ2-2; 9 positions match TRBD1. CDR3 length: 14 residues. V gave up 3 bases and J gave up 13 bases; unmatched junction bases: 9. Germline V gives CDR1 MDHEN, CDR2 SYDVKM. Here the CDR3 reads CASSFAWGQGVLFF. CDR3 sequence (DNA): TGTGCCAGCAGTTTTGCTTGGGGACAGGGAGTGCTGTTTTTT.